Below are 20 T cell receptor beta chains sequenced from a single sample in a study of T cell responses to AZD1222 COVID-19 vaccine. Generated by immunoSEQ multiplex PCR, the TCRdb table keeps only in-frame clones and is missing some. This sample carries around 200,000 clones, approximately 95% of them seen once, and the ten largest clones take 3% to 5%. This specimen was peripheral blood, taken on day 0 of AZD1222 vaccination. These receptors all stem from an adult in good health.

In this sample, this clone turned up once. V is TRBV19 and J is TRBJ1-1; D might be TRBD1 (6 bases). Trimming shortened V by 5 bases and J by 6 bases, and 19 bases separated the two germline ends. The germline V gene encodes CDR1 LNHDA and CDR2 SQIVND (reference sequence). There are 15 residues in the CDR3. The CDR3 DNA sequence: TGTGCCAGTAGTTCCCGTGGGGGGCGCCCCCCTGAAGCTTTCTTT. This gives the protein CASSSRGGRPPEAFF.

The chain combines TRBV6-6 with TRBJ1-2; D perhaps matches TRBD1 (6 bases). Germline CDR1 is MNHNY and CDR2 is SVGAGI (reference sequence). Deletions cut 0 bases from V and 0 bases from J, with 11 bases between. The CDR3 totals 16 residues. CDR3 sequence: CASSYSGTRANYGYTF. CDR3 in DNA: TGTGCCAGCAGTTACTCGGGGACAAGAGCTAACTATGGCTACACCTTC.

The V and J genes are TRBV27 and TRBJ1-1; 8 bases line up with TRBD1. This CDR3 has 16 residues. V was pared by 7 bases and J by 1 base, with 11 bases of the junction left unmatched. Germline V CDR1 and CDR2: MNHEY, SMNVEV (reference sequence). CDR3 bases: TGTGCCAGCACCCCAGGGGGCGCCCCCGGGAACACTGAAGCTTTCTTT. This encodes CASTPGGAPGNTEAFF.

The V call is TRBV15, the J call TRBJ2-1; 13 nucleotides agree with TRBD2. This CDR3 has 18 amino acids. V was pared by 0 bases and J by 13 bases, with 15 bases of the junction left unmatched. Germline CDR1 LNHNV, CDR2 YYDKDF (reference sequence). In DNA form, the CDR3 reads TGTGCCACCAGCAGAGATAGGGGAGAGAGGGGACTAGCGGGGCGACAGTTCTTC. It translates to CATSRDRGERGLAGRQFF. The entire variable domain, with the rest obtained from reference TRBV15 and TRBJ2-1, is as follows: DAMVIQNPRYQVTQFGKPVTLSCSQTLNHNVMYWYQQKSSQAPKLLFHYYDKDFNNEADTPDNFQSRRPNTSFCFLDIRSPGLGDTAMYLCATSRDRGERGLAGRQFFGPGTRLTVL.

The sample holds one count of this clone. The gene calls are TRBV18 and TRBJ1-1; D is unclear. Germline V CDR1 and CDR2: KGHSH, LQKENI. This CDR3 has 13 residues. V shed 5 bases and J shed 1 base, with 8 bases lying between them. CDR3 coding DNA: TGTGCCAGCTCATCTAACAGGAACACTGAAGCTTTCTTT. As protein: CASSSNRNTEAFF.

The V gene is TRBV20-1, the J gene TRBJ1-2; D is ambiguous. CDR3 size: 11 residues. Looked up from germline, CDR1 is DFQATT and CDR2 is SNEGSKA (reference sequence). The V and J ends lost 0 bases and 7 bases respectively, with 6 bases between them. The CDR3 spells CSARDPGGYTF. DNA of the CDR3: TGCAGTGCTAGAGATCCGGGTGGCTACACCTTC.

The chain joins TRBV7-8 to TRBJ1-5, with D possibly matching TRBD1 (6 bases). The CDR3 consists of 17 residues. Looked up from germline, CDR1 is SGHVS and CDR2 is FQNEAQ. The V end was cut by 0 bases, the J end by 1 base, with 13 bases between. The CDR3 spells CASSLAVTGWSNQPQHF. The CDR3 DNA reads as TGTGCCAGCAGCTTAGCTGTAACAGGGTGGAGCAATCAGCCCCAGCATTTT.

The rearrangement links TRBV15 to TRBJ1-3, with D tentatively TRBD1 (5 bases). Trimming removed 0 bases at V and 4 bases at J, with 10 bases between. Germline assignment: CDR1 LNHNV and CDR2 YYDKDF (reference sequence). The CDR3 length is 15 residues. CDR3 residues: CATSREGLGGNTIYF. CDR3 in DNA: TGTGCCACCAGCAGAGAGGGACTTGGGGGAAACACCATATATTTT. Together with reference TRBV15 and TRBJ1-3, the CDR3 gives the full variable domain: DAMVIQNPRYQVTQFGKPVTLSCSQTLNHNVMYWYQQKSSQAPKLLFHYYDKDFNNEADTPDNFQSRRPNTSFCFLDIRSPGLGDTAMYLCATSREGLGGNTIYFGEGSWLTVV.

This chain uses TRBV19 with TRBJ2-1; D not resolved. The germline CDR1 and CDR2 sequences are LNHDA and SQIVND (reference sequence). This CDR3 comprises 12 residues. Trimming removed 5 bases at V and 4 bases at J, with 6 bases between. CDR3 sequence reads: CASSPSYNEQFF. Written as DNA, the CDR3 is TGTGCCAGTAGTCCTTCATACAATGAGCAGTTCTTC.

V is TRBV5-6 and J is TRBJ2-6, with D hard to call. This CDR3 has 16 residues. Germline CDR1 is SGHDT and CDR2 is YYEEEE. Trimming took 4 bases from V and 0 from J, leaving 11 bases between them. The CDR3 coding sequence is TGTGCCAGCAGCCCCCCCCAGAACTCTGGGGCCAACGTCCTGACTTTC. Its protein is CASSPPQNSGANVLTF.

The chain combines TRBV6-6 with TRBJ1-4; TRBD1 matches 10 bases. The CDR3 loop spans 14 amino acids. The V segment lost 5 bases and the J segment 7 bases; nucleotides outside the gene matches: 4. The germline V gene has CDR1 MNHNY and CDR2 SVGAGI (reference sequence). CDR3 sequence: CASSMTGGREKLFF. The CDR3 region has the DNA TGTGCCAGCAGTATGACAGGGGGCCGTGAAAAACTGTTTTTT.

This clone occurred once. This chain uses TRBV6-4 with TRBJ1-3; tentatively, D is TRBD1 (5 bases). CDR3 size: 15 residues. V lost 8 bases, J lost 1 base, and 15 bases lay in between. Germline V CDR1 and CDR2: MRHNA, SNTAGT. DNA of the CDR3: TGTGCCAGCGCCCGGGCGGGACCTTCTGGAAACACCATATATTTT. It yields the protein CASARAGPSGNTIYF.

The V gene is TRBV18, the J gene TRBJ2-7; the D gene could be TRBD1 or TRBD2 (5 bases each). Per the germline V gene, CDR1 is KGHSH and CDR2 is LQKENI. V was cut by 3 bases and J by 3 bases, with 12 bases left in between. The CDR3 runs to 14 residues. CDR3 protein: CASSPRGAGYEQYF. The DNA of the CDR3 is TGTGCCAGCTCACCCCGAGGGGCGGGCTACGAGCAGTACTTC.

The chain is built from TRBV3-1 (or the pseudogene TRBV3-2) and TRBJ1-1; D not certain. The CDR3 is 14 amino acids. Trimming shortened V by 3 bases and J by 0 bases, and 8 bases separated the two germline ends. From germline, CDR1 is LGHDT and CDR2 YNNKEL (reference sequence). The CDR3 is CASSHGGVNTEAFF. The CDR3 DNA reads TGTGCCAGCAGCCACGGCGGCGTGAACACTGAAGCTTTCTTT.

This chain connects TRBV25-1 to TRBJ2-3; 8 bases agree with TRBD2. With 1 base clipped from V and 10 bases from J, the junction kept 7 bases outside the gene matches. Per germline, CDR1 MGHDK and CDR2 SYGVNS. The CDR3 covers 14 residues. CDR3: CASSELGTRVAQYF. As DNA, the CDR3 is TGTGCCAGCAGTGAATTGGGGACTAGGGTTGCGCAGTATTTT.

The gene calls are TRBV11-2 and TRBJ1-4; D may be TRBD1 (6 bases). The CDR3 loop spans 19 amino acids. Between the trimmed V and J ends, which lost 5 bases and 8 bases, there was a span of 30 bases. The germline gives CDR1 SGHAT, CDR2 FQNNGV. In DNA, the CDR3 is TGTGCCAGCAGCGTTACCTGGAGCCCCAGGGGCCCGGGAGGCGAAAAACTGTTTTTT. Its translation: CASSVTWSPRGPGGEKLFF.

The rearrangement links TRBV14 to TRBJ1-2, with D possibly matching TRBD1 (6 bases). From germline, CDR1 is SGHDN and CDR2 FVKESK. The CDR3 loop spans 14 amino acids. V was trimmed by 1 base and J by 5 bases, leaving 11 bases between them. Here the CDR3 DNA reads TGTGCCAGCAGCCAAGGGACAGTGTTATATGGCTACACCTTC. Translated: CASSQGTVLYGYTF.

This clone came up once. This chain uses TRBV9 with TRBJ2-7; no clear D gene. The germline CDR1 and CDR2 sequences are SGDLS and YYNGEE. The germline V and J ends were trimmed by 0 bases and 7 bases, with 14 bases remaining between them. The CDR3 is made up of 14 amino acids. The CDR3 protein is CASSVGVGLSEQYF. CDR3 bases: TGTGCCAGCAGCGTAGGGGTCGGGCTATCAGAGCAGTACTTC.

This rearrangement joins TRBV3-1 (or the pseudogene TRBV3-2) to TRBJ2-7; tentatively, D is TRBD1 (6 bases). Trimming shortened V by 1 base and J by 2 bases, and 15 bases separated the two germline ends. This CDR3 is 16 amino acids long. Per the germline V gene, CDR1 is LGHDT and CDR2 is YNNKEL (reference sequence). CDR3 nucleotide sequence: TGTGCCAGCAGCCAAGTTGGGGGCCGCCTTGCCTACGAGCAGTACTTC. Its protein product is CASSQVGGRLAYEQYF.

V usage is TRBV29-1 and J usage is TRBJ2-1; D unclear. Trimming took 0 bases from V and 10 from J, leaving 10 bases between them. The CDR3 is 12 residues long. Germline V gene lookup returns CDR1 SQVTM and CDR2 ANQGSEA. CDR3 protein: CSVEDLSLEQFF. In DNA form, the CDR3 reads TGCAGCGTTGAAGATCTCTCGCTCGAGCAGTTCTTC.